These 18 T cell receptor beta chains came from one sample sequenced in a study of CD8 T cells in ankylosing spondylitis. TCRdb re-analysed the 5' RACE reads in MiXCR, keeping a single row per CDR3 protein. Among around 250,000 distinct CDR3 sequences, under 35% were seen once, and the ten largest hold around 4.2%. Source material: blood, either unsorted or a sorted T cell fraction (not recorded which). The receptors come from a male donor with ankylosing spondylitis or in good health (not recorded which).

This sequence joins TRBV6-2 or TRBV6-3 and TRBJ1-1; D unclear. The V end was cut by 6 bases, the J end by 4 bases, with 12 bases between. The CDR3 length is 13 residues. Germline V CDR1 and CDR2: MNHEY, SVGEGT. CDR3 bases: TGTGCCAGCAGGGGAGGTTGGTCCACTGAAGCTTTCTTT. Encoded protein: CASRGGWSTEAFF.

This clonotype was observed a single time. CDR3 in amino acids: CASRRTFSGNTIYF. In DNA, the CDR3 is TGCGCCAGCCGACGGACTTTCTCTGGAAACACCATATATTTT. The rearrangement links TRBV4-1 to TRBJ1-3; D uncertain. The length of the CDR3 is 14 residues. V was pared by 8 bases and J by 0 bases, with 11 bases between. Germline CDR1 and CDR2: MGHRA and YSYEKL.

The chain is built from TRBV4-2 and TRBJ2-7, with D tentatively TRBD1 (5 bases). The CDR3 extends over 16 amino acids. V lost 0 bases to trimming and J lost 3 bases, with 15 bases between them. CDR1 LGHNA and CDR2 YNFKEQ come from the germline V gene. The CDR3 coding sequence is TGTGCCAGCAGCCAAGAGGTGGGGCAAGGTGGCTACGAGCAGTACTTC. Amino acids: CASSQEVGQGGYEQYF.

This chain joins TRBV12-3 or TRBV12-4 and TRBJ2-5; D might be TRBD1 (6 bases). V gave up 6 bases and J gave up 5 bases, with 13 bases separating them. The CDR3 contains 13 residues. The chain's CDR3 is CASSLKGVETQYF. The CDR3 bases are TGTGCCAGCAGCCTCAAGGGGGTCGAGACCCAGTACTTC.

The sample holds one count of this clonotype. V and J are TRBV4-1 and TRBJ2-5, with TRBD1 as a possible D gene (6 bases). Germline V gene data show CDR1 as MGHRA and CDR2 as YSYEKL. The CDR3 runs 16 residues. The germline V and J ends were trimmed by 1 base and 1 base, with 13 bases remaining between them. The CDR3 region is CASSQGRQGPQETQYF. Written as DNA, the CDR3 is TGCGCCAGCAGCCAAGGTCGTCAGGGGCCCCAAGAGACCCAGTACTTC.

This chain uses TRBV5-1 with TRBJ2-3; TRBD1 agrees at 7 bases. From germline, CDR1 is SGHRS and CDR2 YFSETQ. V dropped 6 bases and J dropped 6; count of bases not matched to a gene: 7. CDR3 length equals 13 residues. CDR3 nucleotides: TGCGCCAGCACCCCACAGGGGCCCGATACGCAGTATTTT. Translating gives CASTPQGPDTQYF.

This clonotype appeared many times. The chain couples TRBV5-5 to TRBJ2-4; D tentatively reads TRBD1 or TRBD2 (5 bases each). Germline V gene sequence: CDR1 SGHKS, CDR2 YYEKEE (reference sequence). The CDR3 length is 14 residues. Trimming removed 0 bases from V and 5 bases from J, with 9 bases in between. CDR3 bases: TGTGCCAGCAGCTTGGTTGGGACGGAAAACATTCAGTACTTC. Translating gives CASSLVGTENIQYF.

This clonotype showed up just a few times. The genes are TRBV29-1 and TRBJ2-5; perhaps TRBD2 as D (6 bases). CDR1 SQVTM and CDR2 ANQGSEA come from the germline V gene. V was pared by 6 bases and J by 6 bases, with 14 bases between. The CDR3 extends over 12 amino acids. As DNA, the CDR3 is TGCAGCGTCACGGACGGGGGAAAGACCCAGTACTTC. It translates to CSVTDGGKTQYF.

This clonotype was observed a few times. The V gene is TRBV6-2 or TRBV6-3, the J gene TRBJ2-6; D is perhaps TRBD2 (5 bases). Germline V gene data show CDR1 as MNHEY and CDR2 as SVGEGT. This CDR3 is 18 amino acids long. V lost 6 bases to trimming and J lost 1 base, with 19 bases between them. CDR3 region: CASRSNRVSGSGANVLTF. CDR3 nucleotide sequence: TGTGCCAGCAGATCCAACCGCGTATCGGGATCTGGGGCCAACGTCCTGACTTTC.

This chain connects TRBV28 to TRBJ2-7; D unresolved. Trimming removed 4 bases at V and 3 bases at J, with 10 bases between. The CDR3 runs to 13 residues. The V gene's germline CDR1 is MDHEN and CDR2 SYDVKM. Here the CDR3 DNA reads TGTGCCAGCAGTTCAAGGACCGGCTACGAGCAGTACTTC. As protein: CASSSRTGYEQYF.

This clonotype occurred once. One end of the junction does not line up with germline, which may come from a read error. The chain employs TRBV29-1 and TRBJ2-5; D gene uncertain. CDR3 length: 15 amino acids. CDR1 and CDR2 (germline): SQVTM, ANQGSEA. The CDR3 reads CGVESSEDVREAQYF. CDR3 bases: TGCGGCGTTGAATCGAGCGAGGACGTAAGAGAGGCCCAGTACTTC.

Only a few counts were recorded for this clonotype. This chain's CDR3 is CASSYSGQAILQVDTQYF. As DNA, the CDR3 is TGTGCCAGCAGTTACTCAGGGCAGGCGATCCTCCAGGTGGATACGCAGTATTTT. This chain joins TRBV6-5 and TRBJ2-3; D uncertain. CDR1 and CDR2 (germline): MNHEY, SVGAGI. The V and J ends lost 0 bases and 6 bases respectively, with 22 bases between them. The CDR3 totals 18 residues.

The rearrangement joins TRBV5-1 to TRBJ2-7; TRBD1 matches at 7 bases. Germline CDR1 SGHRS, CDR2 YFSETQ. The CDR3 is 16 residues long. J was trimmed by 4 bases and V by 0 bases; bases with no gene match: 10. CDR3 loop: CASSLAPTGIEYEQYF. DNA for the CDR3: TGCGCCAGCAGCTTGGCTCCGACAGGGATAGAGTACGAGCAGTACTTC. The full variable domain, with the rest looked up from reference TRBV5-1 and TRBJ2-7, is KAGVTQTPRYLIKTRGQQVTLSCSPISGHRSVSWYQQTPGQGLQFLFEYFSETQRNKGNFPGRFSGRQFSNSRSEMNVSTLELGDSALYLCASSLAPTGIEYEQYFGPGTRLTVT.

This clonotype has just a few counts. The chain has TRBV20-1 and TRBJ1-5; D is ambiguous. In germline, CDR1 is DFQATT, CDR2 SNEGSKA (reference sequence). V was shortened by 3 bases and J by 0 bases, with 3 bases between the two germline ends. The CDR3 sequence is 12 residues long. In DNA, the CDR3 is TGCAGTGCTAGTGTTAGCAATCAGCCCCAGCATTTT. This encodes CSASVSNQPQHF.

The chain employs TRBV28 and TRBJ2-3; D remains unclear. Germline lookup yields CDR1 MDHEN and CDR2 SYDVKM. Trimming cost V 6 bases and J 0 bases, with 16 bases left between them. CDR3 size: 16 residues. CDR3 DNA sequence: TGTGCCAGCAGCCGCCTCCCCTACTCCAGCACAGATACGCAGTATTTT. Translating gives CASSRLPYSSTDTQYF.

This clonotype was seen a handful of times. The chain recombines TRBV12-3 or TRBV12-4 with TRBJ2-1; D unresolved. The CDR3 covers 16 residues. The germline V and J ends were trimmed by 7 bases and 5 bases, with 21 bases remaining between them. CDR3 in DNA: TGTGCCAGCAAAGGGTGGTTCCCCCCCAACCACAATGAGCAGTTCTTC. Translation gives CASKGWFPPNHNEQFF.

The V and J genes are TRBV20-1 and TRBJ2-1, with 9 positions matching TRBD1. V shed 5 bases and J 7 bases; nucleotides not matched to a gene: 9. Germline V gene lookup returns CDR1 DFQATT and CDR2 SNEGSKA (reference sequence). The CDR3 covers 14 residues. The CDR3 loop is CSAGAGTGKNEQFF. CDR3 coding DNA: TGCAGTGCTGGAGCCGGGACAGGGAAGAATGAGCAGTTCTTC.

In this sample, this clonotype turned up a few times. The rearrangement joins TRBV6-4 to TRBJ1-5, with a weak D call TRBD1 (6 bases). Deletions cut 0 bases from V and 6 bases from J, with 9 bases between. The CDR3 runs to 14 residues. Germline CDR1 MRHNA, CDR2 SNTAGT. CDR3 residues: CASSDSRGAQPQHF. The CDR3 DNA reads as TGTGCCAGCAGTGACTCCCGGGGGGCTCAGCCCCAGCATTTT.